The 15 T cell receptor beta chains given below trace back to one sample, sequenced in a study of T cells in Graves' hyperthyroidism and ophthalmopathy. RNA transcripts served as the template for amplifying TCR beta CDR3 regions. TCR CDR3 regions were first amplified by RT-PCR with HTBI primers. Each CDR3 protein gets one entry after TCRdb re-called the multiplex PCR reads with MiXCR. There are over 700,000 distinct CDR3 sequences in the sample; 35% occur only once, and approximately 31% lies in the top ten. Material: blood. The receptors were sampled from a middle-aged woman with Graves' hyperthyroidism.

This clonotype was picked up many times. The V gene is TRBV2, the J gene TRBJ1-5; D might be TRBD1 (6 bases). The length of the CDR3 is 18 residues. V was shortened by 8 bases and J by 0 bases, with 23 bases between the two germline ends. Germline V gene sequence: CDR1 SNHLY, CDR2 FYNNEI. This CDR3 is CASGCRGGLRVSNQPQHF. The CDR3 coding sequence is TGTGCCAGCGGTTGTAGGGGGGGCCTAAGGGTTAGCAATCAGCCCCAGCATTTT.

CDR3 sequence (DNA): TGCGCCAGCAGCTCGGAGACAGGGGTAGGCGAAAAACTGTTTTTT. Translated: CASSSETGVGEKLFF. This chain uses TRBV5-1 with TRBJ1-4; 8 nucleotides agree with TRBD1. Unmatched junction bases numbered 9, after V lost 3 bases and J lost 8 bases. The CDR3 is 15 residues long. In germline, CDR1 is SGHRS, CDR2 YFSETQ.

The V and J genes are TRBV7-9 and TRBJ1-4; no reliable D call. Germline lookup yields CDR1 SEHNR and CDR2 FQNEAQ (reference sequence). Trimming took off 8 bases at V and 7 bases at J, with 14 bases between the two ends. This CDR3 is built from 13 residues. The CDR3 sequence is CASPLSRGEKLFF. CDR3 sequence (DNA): TGTGCCAGCCCACTTTCACGGGGTGAAAAACTGTTTTTT.

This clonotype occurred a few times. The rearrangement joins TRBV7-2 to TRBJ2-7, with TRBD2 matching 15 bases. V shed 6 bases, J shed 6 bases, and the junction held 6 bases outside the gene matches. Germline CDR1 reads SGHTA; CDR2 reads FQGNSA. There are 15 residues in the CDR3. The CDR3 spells CASSYPGLAGGEQYF. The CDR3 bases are TGTGCCAGCAGTTATCCGGGACTAGCGGGAGGCGAGCAGTACTTC.

As DNA, the CDR3 is TGTGCCAGCAGCGTAGATGGGGGCAATCAGCCCCAGTACTTC. It encodes CASSVDGGNQPQYF. This chain links TRBV9 with TRBJ2-5; D perhaps matches TRBD1 (6 bases). The V gene's germline CDR1 is SGDLS and CDR2 YYNGEE. V lost 0 bases and J lost 9, with 15 bases in between. The CDR3 is made up of 14 amino acids.

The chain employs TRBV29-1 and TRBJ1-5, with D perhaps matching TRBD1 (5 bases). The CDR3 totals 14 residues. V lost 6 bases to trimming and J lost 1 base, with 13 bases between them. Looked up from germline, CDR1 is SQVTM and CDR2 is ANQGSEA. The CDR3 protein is CSVLRDLSNQPQHF. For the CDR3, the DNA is TGCAGCGTCCTCCGGGACCTAAGCAATCAGCCCCAGCATTTT.

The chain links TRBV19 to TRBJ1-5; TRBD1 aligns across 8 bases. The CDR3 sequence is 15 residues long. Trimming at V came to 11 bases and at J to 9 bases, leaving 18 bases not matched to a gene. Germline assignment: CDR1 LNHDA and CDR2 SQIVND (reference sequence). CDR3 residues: CAWNPGTGDVGPQHF. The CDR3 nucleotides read TGTGCCTGGAACCCCGGGACAGGAGATGTTGGGCCCCAGCATTTT.

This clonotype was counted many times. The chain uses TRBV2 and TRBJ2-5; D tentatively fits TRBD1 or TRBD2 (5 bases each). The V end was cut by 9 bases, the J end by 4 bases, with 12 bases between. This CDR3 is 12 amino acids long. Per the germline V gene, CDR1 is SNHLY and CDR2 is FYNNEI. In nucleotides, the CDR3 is TGTGCCAGTCGGACCGGGGCAGAGACCCAGTACTTC. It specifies CASRTGAETQYF.

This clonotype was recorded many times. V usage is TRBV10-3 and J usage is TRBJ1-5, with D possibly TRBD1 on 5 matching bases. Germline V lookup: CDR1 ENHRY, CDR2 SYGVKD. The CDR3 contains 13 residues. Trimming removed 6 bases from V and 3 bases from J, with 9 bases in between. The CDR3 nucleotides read TGTGCCATCAGGGTGGGGGTCAATCAGCCCCAGCATTTT. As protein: CAIRVGVNQPQHF.

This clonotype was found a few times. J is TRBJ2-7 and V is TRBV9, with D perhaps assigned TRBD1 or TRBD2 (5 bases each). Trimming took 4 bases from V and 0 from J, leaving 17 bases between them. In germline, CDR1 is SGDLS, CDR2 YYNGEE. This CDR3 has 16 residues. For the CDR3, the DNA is TGTGCCAGCAGCCCCGGAGTTGGGACCCTCTCCTACGAGCAGTACTTC. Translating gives CASSPGVGTLSYEQYF.

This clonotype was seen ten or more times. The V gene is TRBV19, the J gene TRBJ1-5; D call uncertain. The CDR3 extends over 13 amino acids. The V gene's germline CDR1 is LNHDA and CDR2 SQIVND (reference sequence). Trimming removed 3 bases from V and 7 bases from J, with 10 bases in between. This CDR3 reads CASSIGLGQPQHF. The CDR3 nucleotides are TGTGCCAGTAGTATCGGACTTGGCCAGCCCCAGCATTTT.

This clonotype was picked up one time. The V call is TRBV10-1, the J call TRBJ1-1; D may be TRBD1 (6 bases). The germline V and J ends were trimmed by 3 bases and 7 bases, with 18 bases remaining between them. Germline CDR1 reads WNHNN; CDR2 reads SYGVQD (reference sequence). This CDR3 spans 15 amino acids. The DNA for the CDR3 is TGCGCCAGCAGTGATTCTTCCAGGGGATTAAGTGAAGCTTTCTTT. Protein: CASSDSSRGLSEAFF.

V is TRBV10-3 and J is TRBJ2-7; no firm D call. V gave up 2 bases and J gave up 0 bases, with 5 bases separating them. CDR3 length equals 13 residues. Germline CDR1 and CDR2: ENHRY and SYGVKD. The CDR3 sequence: CAISEGSSYEQYF. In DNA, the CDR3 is TGTGCCATCAGTGAGGGGTCCTCCTACGAGCAGTACTTC.

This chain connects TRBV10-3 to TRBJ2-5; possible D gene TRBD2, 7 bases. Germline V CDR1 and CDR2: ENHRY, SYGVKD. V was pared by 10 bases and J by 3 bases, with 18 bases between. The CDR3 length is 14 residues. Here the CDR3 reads CATEGLGGEETQYF. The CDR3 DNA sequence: TGTGCCACCGAAGGGCTAGGGGGGGAAGAGACCCAGTACTTC.

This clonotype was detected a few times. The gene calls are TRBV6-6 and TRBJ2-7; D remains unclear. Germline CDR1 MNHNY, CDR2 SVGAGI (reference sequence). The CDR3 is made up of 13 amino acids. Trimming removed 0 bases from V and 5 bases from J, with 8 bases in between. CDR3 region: CASSYSIPHEQYF. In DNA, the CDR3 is TGTGCCAGCAGTTACTCCATACCTCACGAGCAGTACTTC.